This entry lists 25 T cell receptor beta chains sequenced from one sample in a study of response to subunit inactivated influenza vaccine. TCRdb ran MiXCR on the RT-PCR reads and lists one entry per CDR3 protein. The table shows roughly 700,000 distinct CDR3 sequences, with approximately 15% occurring only once. The starting material was PBMCs from blood, obtained 14 to 15 days before vaccination. The receptors stem from a man in his fifties who received an inactivated influenza vaccine.

The V and J genes are TRBV4-3 and TRBJ1-4, with D perhaps matching TRBD1 (6 bases). Trimming cost V 0 bases and J 7 bases, with 15 bases left between them. From germline, CDR1 is LGHNA and CDR2 YSLEER. This CDR3 has 16 residues. This chain's CDR3 is CASSQDLGRGGEKLFF. CDR3 sequence (DNA): TGCGCCAGCAGCCAAGATCTAGGCAGGGGCGGTGAAAAACTGTTTTTT.

This clonotype was recorded a few times. The chain couples TRBV6-5 to TRBJ2-1; D is undetermined. The CDR3 is 15 amino acids. V was clipped by 4 bases and J by 1 base, with 11 bases between them. CDR1 and CDR2 from the germline V gene are MNHEY and SVGAGI. The CDR3 loop reads CASSSGPRSYNEQFF. DNA of the CDR3: TGTGCCAGCAGTTCGGGCCCAAGGTCCTACAATGAGCAGTTCTTC.

This clonotype came up many times. The rearrangement joins TRBV7-2 to TRBJ2-5, with no clear D. The CDR3 sequence is 13 residues long. The germline CDR1 and CDR2 sequences are SGHTA and FQGNSA. The V and J ends lost 1 base and 2 bases respectively, with 5 bases between them. CDR3 DNA: TGTGCCAGCAGCTTAGTCCGACAAGAGACCCAGTACTTC. Protein product: CASSLVRQETQYF.

CDR3 region: CSATGQGLHSNQPQHF. In nucleotides, the CDR3 is TGCAGTGCCACCGGACAGGGTTTACACAGCAATCAGCCCCAGCATTTT. V and J are TRBV20-1 and TRBJ1-5; 8 bases are shared with TRBD1. J gave up 1 base and V 6 bases, and 11 bases lay outside the gene matches. Germline CDR1 is DFQATT and CDR2 is SNEGSKA (reference sequence). The CDR3 is 16 residues long.

This clonotype was counted many times. The rearrangement joins TRBV7-2 to TRBJ2-1, with 10 bases lining up with TRBD2. The CDR3 has 14 amino acids. V lost 5 bases and J lost 5; bases outside the gene matches: 3. Germline-derived CDR1 and CDR2 are SGHTA and FQGNSA. CDR3 bases: TGTGCCAGCAGCCGGACTAGCGGAAACAATGAGCAGTTCTTC. Translating it yields CASSRTSGNNEQFF.

This clonotype was counted ten times or more. V gene TRBV5-1 combines with J gene TRBJ2-3, with TRBD2 matching over 12 bases. The V gene end was trimmed by 4 bases and the J gene end by 5 bases; junction bases not matched to a gene: 8. Per the germline V gene, CDR1 is SGHRS and CDR2 is YFSETQ. This CDR3 comprises 16 residues. This CDR3 reads CASSPLAGGPGDTQYF. In DNA, the CDR3 is TGCGCCAGCAGCCCTCTAGCGGGAGGGCCCGGAGATACGCAGTATTTT.

The chain carries TRBV5-1 and TRBJ2-3, with 7 bases lining up with TRBD1. The CDR3 spans 14 residues. V shed 4 bases and J 6 bases; nucleotides not matched to a gene: 8. CDR1 and CDR2 from the germline V gene are SGHRS and YFSETQ. CDR3: CASSPGQDRDTQYF. The CDR3 DNA sequence: TGCGCCAGCAGCCCAGGACAGGACCGGGATACGCAGTATTTT.

J is TRBJ2-1 and V is TRBV6-4; 11 nucleotides align to TRBD2. V lost 6 bases and J lost 15; bases outside the gene matches: 7. The length of the CDR3 is 12 residues. The germline V gene encodes CDR1 MRHNA and CDR2 SNTAGT. In nucleotides, the CDR3 is TGTGCCAGCAGCGAAACTAGCGGGAGACTGTTCTTC. It yields the protein CASSETSGRLFF.

This chain connects TRBV30 to TRBJ1-2; D possibly corresponds to TRBD1 (6 bases). This CDR3 has 12 residues. Deletions cut 4 bases from V and 8 bases from J, with 14 bases between. Germline values: CDR1 GTSNPN, CDR2 SVGIG (reference sequence). The CDR3 region has the DNA TGTGCCTGGACGGCAGGGGAGTGGGGCTACACCTTC. Amino acid sequence: CAWTAGEWGYTF.

This clonotype was detected ten times or more. This chain connects TRBV12-3 or TRBV12-4 to TRBJ2-5; the D call may be TRBD1 or TRBD2 (5 bases each). This CDR3 comprises 14 residues. V gave up 6 bases and J gave up 7 bases, with 18 bases separating them. The CDR3 nucleotides are TGTGCCAGCAGCCGAATGTTGGGGACGTGGACCCAGTACTTC. Amino acid sequence: CASSRMLGTWTQYF.

As concerns this clonotype: The junction departs from germline at one end; a sequencing error may be responsible. The V gene is TRBV18, the J gene TRBJ2-5; maybe TRBD2 (6 bases). The CDR3 has 16 amino acids. CDR1 is KGHSH and CDR2 is LQKENI in the germline V gene. The CDR3 DNA follows: TGTGCCAGCTCACCGTCCGGGGGAGGCCTGGGAGAGACCCAGGACTTC. Its translation is CASSPSGGGLGETQDF.

The chain joins TRBV6-1 to TRBJ2-7; no clear D. The CDR3 runs 15 residues. Trimming took 5 bases from V and 2 from J, leaving 16 bases between them. The germline V gene encodes CDR1 MNHNS and CDR2 SASEGT. The CDR3 loop reads CASSLFTGRTYEQYF. CDR3 nucleotides: TGTGCCAGCAGTCTATTTACGGGCAGAACCTACGAGCAGTACTTC.

This clonotype occurred a few times. This sequence joins TRBV7-2 and TRBJ1-1; 7 positions agree with TRBD1. With V trimmed by 3 bases and J by 5 bases, 6 bases remained unmatched. This CDR3 has 14 residues. Germline CDR1 SGHTA, CDR2 FQGNSA. CDR3 sequence reads: CASSFRDSSTEAFF. The DNA of the CDR3 is TGTGCCAGCAGCTTCCGGGACAGTTCAACTGAAGCTTTCTTT.

This clonotype was detected many times. The chain is built from TRBV28 and TRBJ1-5; D not certain. Trimming cost V 1 base and J 7 bases, with 11 bases left between them. Germline CDR1 reads MDHEN; CDR2 reads SYDVKM. This CDR3 comprises 14 residues. CDR3 region: CASSLLVDRQPQHF. In DNA, the CDR3 is TGTGCCAGCAGTTTATTGGTGGACCGGCAGCCCCAGCATTTT.

This clonotype was counted only a few times. CDR3 nucleotide sequence: TGTGCCAGCAGTTCGCCATCCGCGGGGTACGAGCAGTACTTC. The encoded protein is CASSSPSAGYEQYF. This sequence joins TRBV28 and TRBJ2-7; possible D gene TRBD2, 6 bases. Germline CDR1 MDHEN, CDR2 SYDVKM. CDR3 length: 14 amino acids. The V end was cut by 4 bases, the J end by 4 bases, with 14 bases between.

There are a few counts of this clonotype. The rearrangement uses TRBV20-1 and TRBJ1-1; no clear D gene. This CDR3 spans 15 amino acids. V was trimmed by 7 bases and J by 5 bases, leaving 23 bases between them. Germline V gene sequence: CDR1 DFQATT, CDR2 SNEGSKA (reference sequence). CDR3 protein: CSVRLNGVMRTEAFF. CDR3 coding DNA: TGCAGTGTTCGTCTCAACGGGGTGATGAGAACTGAAGCTTTCTTT.

V is TRBV7-2 and J is TRBJ2-7; TRBD2 matches 7 bases. Per the germline V gene, CDR1 is SGHTA and CDR2 is FQGNSA. The CDR3 is 14 residues long. V was pared by 2 bases and J by 7 bases, with 8 bases of the junction left unmatched. CDR3 DNA: TGTGCCAGCAGCTTATGGCAGCGGGGAGGGGAGCAGTACTTC. This translates into CASSLWQRGGEQYF. Full variable domain (outside the CDR3, taken from reference TRBV7-2 and TRBJ2-7): GAGVSQSPSNKVTEKGKDVELRCDPISGHTALYWYRQSLGQGLEFLIYFQGNSAPDKSGLPSDRFSAERTGGSVSTLTIQRTQQEDSAVYLCASSLWQRGGEQYFGPGTRLTVT.

The rearrangement joins TRBV7-7 to TRBJ2-7; 9 positions match TRBD2. Germline V gene sequence: CDR1 SSHAT, CDR2 FNYEAQ (reference sequence). After removal of 5 bases from V and 6 bases from J, the junction contained 11 bases not matched to a gene. CDR3 length equals 15 residues. The DNA for the CDR3 is TGTGCCAGCAGCCCCCAAGCGGGAGGATTGGGCGAGCAGTACTTC. Translation gives CASSPQAGGLGEQYF.

This chain's CDR3 is CASSYGPGSAGNQPQHF. CDR3 DNA: TGTGCCAGCAGTTACGGGCCCGGCTCAGCGGGCAATCAGCCCCAGCATTTT. The rearrangement uses TRBV6-2 or TRBV6-3 and TRBJ1-5; D not certain. V shed 2 bases and J shed 2 bases, with 16 bases lying between them. Germline V gene sequence: CDR1 MNHEY, CDR2 SVGEGT. The CDR3 consists of 17 residues.

The genes are TRBV20-1 and TRBJ2-7; the match to TRBD1 covers 9 bases. CDR1 is DFQATT, CDR2 SNEGSKA, per germline (reference sequence). J lost 0 bases, V lost 2 bases, and 11 bases had no gene match. The CDR3 length is 17 residues. CDR3 in DNA: TGCAGTGCTAGATCCGGGACAGGGCAAACAAGCTCCTACGAGCAGTACTTC. It codes for CSARSGTGQTSSYEQYF.

The rearrangement links TRBV29-1 to TRBJ1-1; maybe TRBD1 (6 bases). CDR1 SQVTM and CDR2 ANQGSEA come from the germline V gene. Trimming took 7 bases from V and 3 from J, leaving 12 bases between them. CDR3 length: 12 residues. DNA of the CDR3: TGCAGCGCCAGGGGAGGGGACACTGAAGCTTTCTTT. It translates to CSARGGDTEAFF.

Comment on this clonotype: A single base separates this from a much larger clone, so it may be a read error. This chain uses TRBV11-2 with TRBJ2-1; 11 positions match TRBD1. The J segment lost 2 bases and the V segment lost 10 bases, leaving 7 bases of the junction unmatched. Germline CDR1 SGHAT, CDR2 FQNNGV. CDR3 length equals 15 residues. The CDR3 loop reads CAITRGQGAYNEQFF. Here the CDR3 DNA reads TGTGCCATCACCAGGGGACAGGGGGCCTACAATGAGCAGTTCTTC.

This clonotype has more than one count but fewer than ten. The CDR3 sequence is CASSQRLAASTDTQYF. CDR3 nucleotides: TGTGCCAGCAGCCAACGACTAGCGGCTAGCACAGATACGCAGTATTTT. The V and J genes are TRBV4-2 and TRBJ2-3; 9 nucleotides line up with TRBD2. CDR1 LGHNA and CDR2 YNFKEQ come from the germline V gene. The V and J ends lost 2 bases and 0 bases, in that order; junction bases with no gene match: 3. The CDR3 has 16 amino acids.

As DNA, the CDR3 is TGCAGTGCTAGAGCCCCGGGACAAAAGACCTACGAGCAGTACTTC. It yields the protein CSARAPGQKTYEQYF. V gene TRBV20-1 combines with J gene TRBJ2-7, with D maybe TRBD1 (6 bases). From germline, CDR1 is DFQATT and CDR2 SNEGSKA (reference sequence). V lost 1 base to trimming and J lost 2 bases, with 15 bases between them. This CDR3 is built from 15 residues.

J is TRBJ1-1 and V is TRBV5-1; no clear D gene. Germline V lookup: CDR1 SGHRS, CDR2 YFSETQ. The CDR3 loop spans 12 amino acids. The germline V and J ends were trimmed by 0 bases and 7 bases, with 7 bases remaining between them. The CDR3 DNA reads as TGCGCCAGCAGCTTGGGAGGGCGTGAAGCTTTCTTT. It translates to CASSLGGREAFF.